This T cell receptor beta chain appears in the sequencing data of a study of cytotoxic CD8 clonotypes in ibrutinib-treated CLL. Libraries were prepared by immunoSEQ multiplex PCR; TCRdb keeps only in-frame clonotypes and omits some of them. The table has about 68,000 clones, approximately 80% seen once. The CDR3 covers 16 residues. V lost 6 bases, J lost 2 bases, and 8 bases stayed unmatched. Germline V gives CDR1 MRHNA, CDR2 SNTAGT. The sample was PBMCs, taken at disease progression, from a patient treated with ibrutinib. The V call is TRBV6-4, the J call TRBJ2-5, with TRBD2 matching over 11 bases. The TCR sequence derives from a human donor with chronic lymphocytic leukemia. Here the CDR3 reads CASSDRLAGKQETQYF. Written as DNA, the CDR3 is TGTGCCAGCAGCGATAGACTAGCGGGGAAACAAGAGACCCAGTACTTC.